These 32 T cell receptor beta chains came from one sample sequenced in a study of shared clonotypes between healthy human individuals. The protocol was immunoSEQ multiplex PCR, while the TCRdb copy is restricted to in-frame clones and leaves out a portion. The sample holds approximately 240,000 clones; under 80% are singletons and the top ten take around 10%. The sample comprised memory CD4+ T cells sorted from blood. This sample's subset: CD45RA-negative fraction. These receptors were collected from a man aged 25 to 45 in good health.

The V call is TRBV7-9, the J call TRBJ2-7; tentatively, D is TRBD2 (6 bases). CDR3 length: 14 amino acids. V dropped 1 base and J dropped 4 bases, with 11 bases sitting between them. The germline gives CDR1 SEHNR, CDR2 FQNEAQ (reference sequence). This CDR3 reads CASSLGGVGYEQYF. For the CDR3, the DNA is TGTGCCAGCAGCTTAGGCGGGGTCGGATACGAGCAGTACTTC.

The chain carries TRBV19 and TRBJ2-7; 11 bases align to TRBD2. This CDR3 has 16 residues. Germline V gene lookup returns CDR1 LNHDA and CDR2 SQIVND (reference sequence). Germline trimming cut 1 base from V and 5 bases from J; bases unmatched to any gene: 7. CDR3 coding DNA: TGTGCCAGTAGTATAGCCCCACTAGCGGGAGCGGACGAGCAGTACTTC. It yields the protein CASSIAPLAGADEQYF.

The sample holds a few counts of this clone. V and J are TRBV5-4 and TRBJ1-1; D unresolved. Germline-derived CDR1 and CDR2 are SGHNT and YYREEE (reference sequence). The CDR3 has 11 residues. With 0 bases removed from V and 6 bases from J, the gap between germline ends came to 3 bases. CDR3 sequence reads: CASSLDAEAFF. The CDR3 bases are TGTGCCAGCAGCTTGGATGCTGAAGCTTTCTTT.

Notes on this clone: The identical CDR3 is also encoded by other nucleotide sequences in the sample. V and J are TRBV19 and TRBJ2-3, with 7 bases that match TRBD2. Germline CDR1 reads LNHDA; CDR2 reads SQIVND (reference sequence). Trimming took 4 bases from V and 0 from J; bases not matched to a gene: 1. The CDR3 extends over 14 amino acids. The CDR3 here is CASSTSGSTDTQYF. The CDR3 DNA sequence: TGTGCCAGTAGTACTAGCGGTAGCACAGATACGCAGTATTTT. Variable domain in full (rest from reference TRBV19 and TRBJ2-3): DGGITQSPKYLFRKEGQNVTLSCEQNLNHDAMYWYRQDPGQGLRLIYYSQIVNDFQKGDIAEGYSVSREKKESFPLTVTSAQKNPTAFYLCASSTSGSTDTQYFGPGTRLTVL.

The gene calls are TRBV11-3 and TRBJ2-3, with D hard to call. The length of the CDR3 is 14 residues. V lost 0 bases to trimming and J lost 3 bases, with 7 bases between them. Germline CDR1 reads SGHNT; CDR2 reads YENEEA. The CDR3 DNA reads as TGTGCCAGCAGCTTAGATTTAAGGACAGATACGCAGTATTTT. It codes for CASSLDLRTDTQYF.

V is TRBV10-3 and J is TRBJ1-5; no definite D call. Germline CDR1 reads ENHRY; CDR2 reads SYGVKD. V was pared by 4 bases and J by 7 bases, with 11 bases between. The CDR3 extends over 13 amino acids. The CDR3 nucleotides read TGTGCCATCAGTGGGGTAGGTAACCAGCCCCAGCATTTT. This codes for CAISGVGNQPQHF.

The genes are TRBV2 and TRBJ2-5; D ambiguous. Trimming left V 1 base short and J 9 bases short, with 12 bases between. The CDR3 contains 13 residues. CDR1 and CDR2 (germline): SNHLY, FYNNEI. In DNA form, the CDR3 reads TGTGCCAGCAGTGAAGTTGTAGGAAATGCCCAGTACTTC. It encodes CASSEVVGNAQYF.

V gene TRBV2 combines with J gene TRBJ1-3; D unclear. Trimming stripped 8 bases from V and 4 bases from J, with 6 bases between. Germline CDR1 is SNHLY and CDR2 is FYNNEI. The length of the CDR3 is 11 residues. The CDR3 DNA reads TGTGCCAGCGCCGCCGGAAACACCATATATTTT. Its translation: CASAAGNTIYF.

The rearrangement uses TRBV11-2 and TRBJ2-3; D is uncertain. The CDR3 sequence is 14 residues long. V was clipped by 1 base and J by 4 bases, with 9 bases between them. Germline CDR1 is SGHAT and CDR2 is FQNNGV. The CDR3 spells CASSLGTSADTQYF. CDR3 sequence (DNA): TGTGCCAGCAGCTTAGGGACCTCCGCAGATACGCAGTATTTT.

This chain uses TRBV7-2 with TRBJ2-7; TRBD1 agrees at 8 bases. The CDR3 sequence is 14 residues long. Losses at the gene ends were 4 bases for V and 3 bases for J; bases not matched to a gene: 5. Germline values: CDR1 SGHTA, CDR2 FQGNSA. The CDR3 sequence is CASSWTGTGYEQYF. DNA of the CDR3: TGTGCCAGCAGCTGGACCGGGACAGGCTACGAGCAGTACTTC.

The CDR3 here is CASSVIGNTQYF. CDR3 bases: TGTGCCAGCAGTGTTATCGGGAATACGCAGTATTTT. The V gene is TRBV2, the J gene TRBJ2-3; possible D gene TRBD2, 5 bases. The CDR3 totals 12 residues. V dropped 4 bases and J dropped 7 bases, with 9 bases sitting between them. Germline loops: CDR1 SNHLY, CDR2 FYNNEI.

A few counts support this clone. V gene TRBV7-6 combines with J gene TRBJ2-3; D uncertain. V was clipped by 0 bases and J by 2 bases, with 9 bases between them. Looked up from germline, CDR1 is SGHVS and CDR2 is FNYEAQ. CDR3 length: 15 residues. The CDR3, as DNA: TGTGCCAGCAGCTTAGCCGACTCGTACACAGATACGCAGTATTTT. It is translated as CASSLADSYTDTQYF.

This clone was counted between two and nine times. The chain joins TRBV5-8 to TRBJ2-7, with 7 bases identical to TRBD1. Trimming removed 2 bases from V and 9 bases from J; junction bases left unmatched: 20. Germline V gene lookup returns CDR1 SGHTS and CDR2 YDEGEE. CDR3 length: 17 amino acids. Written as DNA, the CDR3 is TGTGCCAGCAGCTTAGACAGGGTTTGGGACGAACCTGCCTTGCAGTACTTC. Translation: CASSLDRVWDEPALQYF.

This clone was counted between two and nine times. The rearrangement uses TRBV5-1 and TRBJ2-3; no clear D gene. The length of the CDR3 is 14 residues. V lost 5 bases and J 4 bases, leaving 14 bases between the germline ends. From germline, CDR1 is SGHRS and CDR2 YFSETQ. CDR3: CASRKAFQADTQYF. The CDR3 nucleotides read TGCGCCAGCAGAAAAGCCTTCCAGGCAGATACGCAGTATTTT. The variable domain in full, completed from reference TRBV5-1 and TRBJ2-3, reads KAGVTQTPRYLIKTRGQQVTLSCSPISGHRSVSWYQQTPGQGLQFLFEYFSETQRNKGNFPGRFSGRQFSNSRSEMNVSTLELGDSALYLCASRKAFQADTQYFGPGTRLTVL.

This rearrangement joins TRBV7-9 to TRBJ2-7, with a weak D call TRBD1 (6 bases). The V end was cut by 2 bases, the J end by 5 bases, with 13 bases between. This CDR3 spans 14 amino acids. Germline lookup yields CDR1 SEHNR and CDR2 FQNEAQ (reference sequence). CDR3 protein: CASSLTGTPHEQYF. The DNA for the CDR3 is TGTGCCAGCAGCTTAACGGGGACACCTCACGAGCAGTACTTC.

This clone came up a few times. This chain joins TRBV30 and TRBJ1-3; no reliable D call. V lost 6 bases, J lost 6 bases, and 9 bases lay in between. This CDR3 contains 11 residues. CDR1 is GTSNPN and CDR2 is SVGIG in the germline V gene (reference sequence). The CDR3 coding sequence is TGTGCCTGCGGCCTGAAAAACACCATATATTTT. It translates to CACGLKNTIYF. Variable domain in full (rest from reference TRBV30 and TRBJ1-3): SQTIHQWPATLVQPVGSPLSLECTVEGTSNPNLYWYRQAAGRGLQLLFYSVGIGQISSEVPQNLSASRPQDRQFILSSKKLLLSDSGFYLCACGLKNTIYFGEGSWLTVV.

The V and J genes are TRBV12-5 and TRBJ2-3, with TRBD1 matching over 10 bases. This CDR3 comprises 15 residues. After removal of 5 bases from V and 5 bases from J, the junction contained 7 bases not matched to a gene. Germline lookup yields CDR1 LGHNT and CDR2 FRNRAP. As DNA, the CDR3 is TGTGCTAGTGGTCCTAGACAGGGGGCAAGAGATACGCAGTATTTT. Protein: CASGPRQGARDTQYF. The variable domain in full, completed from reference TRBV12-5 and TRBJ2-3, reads DARVTQTPRHKVTEMGQEVTMRCQPILGHNTVFWYRQTMMQGLELLAYFRNRAPLDDSGMPKDRFSAEMPDATLATLKIQPSEPRDSAVYFCASGPRQGARDTQYFGPGTRLTVL.

The CDR3 coding sequence is TGTGCCAGCAGCTTGCGACAGGGCTACGAGCAGTACTTC. This gives the protein CASSLRQGYEQYF. This chain links TRBV7-9 with TRBJ2-7, with 7 bases aligning to TRBD1. Per germline, CDR1 SEHNR and CDR2 FQNEAQ (reference sequence). J gave up 3 bases and V 3 bases, and 2 bases lay outside the gene matches. This CDR3 contains 13 residues.

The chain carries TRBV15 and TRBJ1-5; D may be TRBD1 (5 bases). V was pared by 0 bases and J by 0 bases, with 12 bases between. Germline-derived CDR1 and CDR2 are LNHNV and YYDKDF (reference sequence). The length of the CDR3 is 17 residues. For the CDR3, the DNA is TGTGCCACCAGCAGAGAGGGGCAGGGCTCTAGCAATCAGCCCCAGCATTTT. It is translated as CATSREGQGSSNQPQHF.

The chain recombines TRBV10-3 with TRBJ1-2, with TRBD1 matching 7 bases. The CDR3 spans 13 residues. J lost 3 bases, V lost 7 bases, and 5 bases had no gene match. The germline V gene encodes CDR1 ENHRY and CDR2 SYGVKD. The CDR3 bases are TGTGCCATCACGGACAGGTGGGACTATGGCTACACCTTC. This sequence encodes CAITDRWDYGYTF.

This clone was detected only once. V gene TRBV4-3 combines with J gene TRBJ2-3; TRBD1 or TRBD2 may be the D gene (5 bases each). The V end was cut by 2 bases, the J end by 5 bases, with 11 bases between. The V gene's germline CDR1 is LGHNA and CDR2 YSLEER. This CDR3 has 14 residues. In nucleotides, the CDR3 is TGCGCCAGCAGCCAATGGGGGATTAGAGATACGCAGTATTTT. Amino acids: CASSQWGIRDTQYF.

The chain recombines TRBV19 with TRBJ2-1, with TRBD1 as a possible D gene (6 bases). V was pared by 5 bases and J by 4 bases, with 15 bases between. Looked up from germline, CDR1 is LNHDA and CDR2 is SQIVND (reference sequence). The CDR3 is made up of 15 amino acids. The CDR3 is CASSSRGQPYNEQFF. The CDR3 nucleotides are TGTGCCAGTAGTTCGCGTGGACAGCCTTACAATGAGCAGTTCTTC.

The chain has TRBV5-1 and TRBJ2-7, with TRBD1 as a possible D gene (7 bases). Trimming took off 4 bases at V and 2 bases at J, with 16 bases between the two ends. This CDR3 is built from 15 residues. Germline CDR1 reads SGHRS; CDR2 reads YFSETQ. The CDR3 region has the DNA TGCGCCAGCAGCCTAACAGGGGAGGACACCTACGAGCAGTACTTC. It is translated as CASSLTGEDTYEQYF.

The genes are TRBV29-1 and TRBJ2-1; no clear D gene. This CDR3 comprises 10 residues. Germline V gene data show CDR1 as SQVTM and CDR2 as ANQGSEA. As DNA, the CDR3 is TGCGTTGGGATGGTCGATGAGCAGTTCTTC. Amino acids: CVGMVDEQFF.

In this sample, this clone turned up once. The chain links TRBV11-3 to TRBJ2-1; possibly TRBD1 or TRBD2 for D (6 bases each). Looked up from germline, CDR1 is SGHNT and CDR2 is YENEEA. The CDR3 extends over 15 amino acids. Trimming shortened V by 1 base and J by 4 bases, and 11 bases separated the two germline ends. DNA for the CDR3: TGTGCCAGCAGCTTAGCTGCGGGACAATACAATGAGCAGTTCTTC. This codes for CASSLAAGQYNEQFF.

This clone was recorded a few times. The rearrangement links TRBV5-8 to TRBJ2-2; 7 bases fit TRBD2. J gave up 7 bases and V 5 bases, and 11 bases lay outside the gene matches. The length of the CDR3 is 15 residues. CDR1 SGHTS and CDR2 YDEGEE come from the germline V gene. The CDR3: CASRDLGGPGGELFF. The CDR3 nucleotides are TGTGCCAGCAGAGATTTGGGAGGGCCCGGCGGGGAGCTGTTTTTT.

CDR3 coding DNA: TGTGCCAGCAGCGTAGGTGGTACCATGAACACTGAAGCTTTCTTT. Protein: CASSVGGTMNTEAFF. This chain connects TRBV9 to TRBJ1-1; D is uncertain. The CDR3 is 15 residues long. Per the germline V gene, CDR1 is SGDLS and CDR2 is YYNGEE. Trimming took off 0 bases at V and 0 bases at J, with 9 bases between the two ends.

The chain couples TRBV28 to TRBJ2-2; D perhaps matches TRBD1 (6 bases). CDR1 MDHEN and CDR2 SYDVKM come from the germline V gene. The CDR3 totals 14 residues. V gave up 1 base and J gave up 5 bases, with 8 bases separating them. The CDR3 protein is CASSLSGETGELFF. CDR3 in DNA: TGTGCCAGCAGTTTATCAGGGGAGACCGGGGAGCTGTTTTTT.

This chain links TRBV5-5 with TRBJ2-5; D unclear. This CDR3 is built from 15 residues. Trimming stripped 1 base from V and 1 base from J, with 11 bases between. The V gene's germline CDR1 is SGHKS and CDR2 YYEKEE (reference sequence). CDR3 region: CASSLYETAQETQYF. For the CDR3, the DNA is TGTGCCAGCAGCTTGTACGAGACGGCCCAAGAGACCCAGTACTTC.

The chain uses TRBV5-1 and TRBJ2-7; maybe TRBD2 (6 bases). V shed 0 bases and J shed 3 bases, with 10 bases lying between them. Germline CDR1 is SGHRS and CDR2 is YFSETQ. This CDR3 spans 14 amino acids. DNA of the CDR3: TGCGCCAGCAGCTTGGGTGGGGACTTCTACGAGCAGTACTTC. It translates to CASSLGGDFYEQYF.

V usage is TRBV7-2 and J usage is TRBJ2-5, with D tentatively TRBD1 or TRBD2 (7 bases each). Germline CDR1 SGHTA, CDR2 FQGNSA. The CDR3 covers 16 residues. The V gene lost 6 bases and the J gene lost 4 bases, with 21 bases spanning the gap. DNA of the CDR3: TGTGCCAGCAGTCTTACCGGGACAGCGGGACCAGAGACCCAGTACTTC. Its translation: CASSLTGTAGPETQYF. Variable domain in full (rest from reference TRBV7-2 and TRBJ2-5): GAGVSQSPSNKVTEKGKDVELRCDPISGHTALYWYRQSLGQGLEFLIYFQGNSAPDKSGLPSDRFSAERTGGSVSTLTIQRTQQEDSAVYLCASSLTGTAGPETQYFGPGTRLLVL.

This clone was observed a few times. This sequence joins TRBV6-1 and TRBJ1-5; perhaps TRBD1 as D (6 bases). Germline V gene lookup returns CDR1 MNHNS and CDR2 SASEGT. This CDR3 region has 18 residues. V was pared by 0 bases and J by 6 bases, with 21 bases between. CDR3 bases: TGTGCCAGCAGTGAAGCCCTTCACTTCGGACAGTACGGTCAGCCCCAGCATTTT. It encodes CASSEALHFGQYGQPQHF.